The next 17 T cell receptor beta chains were all read from a single sample in a study of OX40 agonist ivuxolimab in advanced cancers. This table comes from immunoSEQ multiplex PCR, and its TCRdb copy is limited to in-frame clones, with some not included. The sample includes tens of thousands of clones, 75% to 90% of them seen just once. The sequencing used CD4+ or CD8+ T cells sorted from blood, collected in a trial of the OX40 agonist ivuxolimab. The receptors stem from an adult with an advanced solid tumor such as melanoma, head and neck, liver or kidney cancer.

The gene calls are TRBV10-3 and TRBJ2-2, with D possibly matching TRBD2 (5 bases). The CDR3 spans 15 residues. The V and J ends lost 9 bases and 7 bases respectively, with 21 bases between them. The germline V gene has CDR1 ENHRY and CDR2 SYGVKD. This CDR3 reads CAITKGAEQGGELFF. The CDR3 nucleotides read TGTGCCATTACGAAGGGAGCAGAGCAAGGCGGGGAGCTGTTTTTT.

The chain couples TRBV5-1 to TRBJ2-1; tentative D call: TRBD2 (6 bases). This CDR3 has 15 residues. Germline loops: CDR1 SGHRS, CDR2 YFSETQ. The germline V and J ends were trimmed by 6 bases and 3 bases, with 16 bases remaining between them. The CDR3 loop is CASTWRGAHYNEQFF. The CDR3, as DNA: TGCGCCAGCACATGGAGGGGAGCCCACTACAATGAGCAGTTCTTC.

The V gene is TRBV6-1, the J gene TRBJ2-7, with D possibly being TRBD1 (7 bases). Germline CDR1 is MNHNS and CDR2 is SASEGT. This CDR3 is built from 14 residues. V gave up 2 bases and J gave up 3 bases, with 11 bases separating them. CDR3: CASSENQGGYEQYF. CDR3 DNA sequence: TGTGCCAGCAGTGAAAATCAGGGGGGCTACGAGCAGTACTTC.

The genes are TRBV19 and TRBJ2-3; 7 nucleotides line up with TRBD2. Trimming at V came to 2 bases and at J to 2 bases, leaving 10 bases not matched to a gene. Germline V gene sequence: CDR1 LNHDA, CDR2 SQIVND (reference sequence). The CDR3 has 17 residues. This chain's CDR3 is CASSISPGLISTDTQYF. CDR3 nucleotide sequence: TGTGCCAGTAGTATATCTCCGGGACTAATATCCACAGATACGCAGTATTTT.

The chain carries TRBV5-1 and TRBJ1-3; TRBD1 matches at 7 bases. In germline, CDR1 is SGHRS, CDR2 YFSETQ. There are 17 residues in the CDR3. With 0 bases clipped from V and 0 bases from J, the junction kept 6 bases outside the gene matches. Here the CDR3 DNA reads TGCGCCAGCAGCTTGGTTGGACAGGCCTTCTCTGGAAACACCATATATTTT. Protein sequence: CASSLVGQAFSGNTIYF. The full variable domain, rest sourced from reference TRBV5-1 and TRBJ1-3, is KAGVTQTPRYLIKTRGQQVTLSCSPISGHRSVSWYQQTPGQGLQFLFEYFSETQRNKGNFPGRFSGRQFSNSRSEMNVSTLELGDSALYLCASSLVGQAFSGNTIYFGEGSWLTVV.

The chain couples TRBV19 to TRBJ1-5; TRBD1 is a possible D gene (5 bases). The V gene's germline CDR1 is LNHDA and CDR2 SQIVND (reference sequence). The CDR3 has 13 amino acids. Trimming stripped 4 bases from V and 7 bases from J, with 11 bases between. Here the CDR3 reads CASSRDGRQPQHF. The CDR3 nucleotides are TGTGCCAGTAGTAGGGACGGGCGGCAGCCCCAGCATTTT.

J is TRBJ2-5 and V is TRBV5-4, with TRBD2 matching 13 bases. The assigned J gene may be wrong: the sequence end matches TRBJ2-7 better. This CDR3 region has 14 residues. Germline V gene lookup returns CDR1 SGHNT and CDR2 YYREEE (reference sequence). The CDR3 loop is CASSGGLAGYEQYF. In DNA, the CDR3 is TGTGCCAGCAGCGGGGGACTAGCGGGGTACGAGCAGTACTTC.

V is TRBV10-2 and J is TRBJ2-3; no definite D call. CDR1 and CDR2 (germline): WSHSY, SAAADI. The ends were cut back, 6 bases at V and 0 bases at J, with 10 bases in the middle. The CDR3 has 14 residues. The CDR3 region is CASRRQKSTDTQYF. The DNA of the CDR3 is TGCGCCAGCAGGCGACAAAAAAGCACAGATACGCAGTATTTT.

This clone was detected once. The V and J genes are TRBV7-2 and TRBJ2-3; 8 nucleotides agree with TRBD1. V shed 5 bases, J shed 2 bases, and the junction held 9 bases outside the gene matches. CDR3 length: 16 residues. The V gene's germline CDR1 is SGHTA and CDR2 FQGNSA. The CDR3 is CASSAQGAADTDTQYF. The CDR3 DNA is TGTGCCAGCAGCGCTCAGGGGGCGGCTGACACAGATACGCAGTATTTT.

CDR3 nucleotides: TGTGCCAGCAGTTTAATGACTAGCGGGGGGACTGGGCAGTTCTTC. It yields the protein CASSLMTSGGTGQFF. The V gene is TRBV27, the J gene TRBJ2-1, with 13 bases aligning to TRBD2. Trimming removed 2 bases from V and 12 bases from J; junction bases left unmatched: 7. Germline CDR1 reads MNHEY; CDR2 reads SMNVEV (reference sequence). The CDR3 is made up of 15 amino acids.

The J gene is TRBJ2-3, the V gene TRBV6-8; TRBD2 agrees at 10 bases. This CDR3 is 17 amino acids long. Unmatched junction bases numbered 13, after V lost 8 bases and J lost 2 bases. The germline gives CDR1 MNHGY, CDR2 SAAAGT. The CDR3 loop is CASGISGRAYNTDTQYF. Here the CDR3 DNA reads TGTGCCAGCGGTATAAGCGGGAGGGCCTATAACACAGATACGCAGTATTTT.

The rearrangement uses TRBV5-1 and TRBJ1-6; 10 nucleotides match TRBD1. Germline V gene lookup returns CDR1 SGHRS and CDR2 YFSETQ. The V segment lost 3 bases and the J segment 9 bases; nucleotides outside the gene matches: 3. CDR3 length: 14 residues. CDR3 in DNA: TGCGCCAGCAGCTCGGACAGGGGGTTTTCACCCCTCCACTTT. Amino acids: CASSSDRGFSPLHF. Drawing the rest from reference TRBV5-1 and TRBJ1-6, the complete variable domain is KAGVTQTPRYLIKTRGQQVTLSCSPISGHRSVSWYQQTPGQGLQFLFEYFSETQRNKGNFPGRFSGRQFSNSRSEMNVSTLELGDSALYLCASSSDRGFSPLHFGNGTRLTVT.

This clone was detected once. The V and J genes are TRBV7-8 and TRBJ1-1, with D tentatively TRBD1 (6 bases). Trimming shortened V by 3 bases and J by 0 bases, and 11 bases separated the two germline ends. Germline V gene data show CDR1 as SGHVS and CDR2 as FQNEAQ. The CDR3 contains 15 residues. CDR3 nucleotide sequence: TGTGCCAGCAGCTTCCGGGACAACTTGAACACTGAAGCTTTCTTT. This sequence encodes CASSFRDNLNTEAFF.

This sequence joins TRBV30 and TRBJ1-2, with a tentative D call TRBD1 (5 bases). Looked up from germline, CDR1 is GTSNPN and CDR2 is SVGIG (reference sequence). Trimming took off 3 bases at V and 8 bases at J, with 16 bases between the two ends. CDR3 size: 13 residues. The CDR3 DNA reads TGTGCCTGGAGAGGCGCAGGGCGAAGGGGCTACACCTTC. It is translated as CAWRGAGRRGYTF.

The chain links TRBV9 to TRBJ2-3; 11 bases are a match to TRBD1. This CDR3 is built from 17 residues. The trim removed 3 bases at V and 5 bases at J, leaving 11 bases unmatched. Germline loops: CDR1 SGDLS, CDR2 YYNGEE. CDR3 bases: TGTGCCAGCAGCGCCGGGGGAGGACAGGGGGCTTTAGATACGCAGTATTTT. This codes for CASSAGGGQGALDTQYF.

Concerning this clone: Since the CDR3 does not end with the conserved phenylalanine or tryptophan, this likely comes from a read error. V gene TRBV27 combines with J gene TRBJ1-2; D is uncertain. V dropped 9 bases and J dropped 0 bases, with 11 bases sitting between them. The CDR3 has 13 residues. Germline V gene lookup returns CDR1 MNHEY and CDR2 SMNVEV (reference sequence). The CDR3 is CASRARANYGYTL. Written as DNA, the CDR3 is TGTGCCAGTAGGGCCCGAGCTAACTATGGCTACACCCTC.

V and J are TRBV19 and TRBJ1-3; no definite D call. Germline CDR1 reads LNHDA; CDR2 reads SQIVND (reference sequence). There are 13 residues in the CDR3. Trimming took off 7 bases at V and 0 bases at J, with 7 bases between the two ends. The CDR3 coding sequence is TGTGCCAGTACAGCTTTCTCTGGAAACACCATATATTTT. This gives the protein CASTAFSGNTIYF.